This TCR beta chain was documented in a study of long-term antiretroviral therapy in people with HIV (dated by TCRdb to about 2022). Turning to the overall study: The earliest samples were collected approximately a decade before the 2015 WHO recommendation for immediate ART, a period when ART was typically delayed until CD4 counts fell. A total of about 190 cryopreserved PBMC samples were contributed to the cohort by 30 adults with confirmed HIV infection, with samples collected serially over a mean of around 6 years (range 1-12). No cross-contamination during QIAcube processing turned up in test extractions that ran a monoclonal T-cell line alongside some 34 polyclonal samples. A retrospective serial study tested whether ART initiation and durable HIV suppression were associated with changes in peripheral blood TRB repertoire composition and diversity. Among the 30 or so participants with HIV, approximately 10 were female. Findings and caveats that apply to the study as a whole: Because pre-ART samples had limited cell numbers, profiling was done on unsorted PBMC rather than on sorted CD4+ and CD8+ T cells. No data were available on ART adherence, viral resistance or therapy changes, limiting inferences about post-ART repertoire changes. Expanded TRB clones identified before ART initiation dominated the repertoire across all time points, though the dominance fluctuated and decreased in many PLHIV after ART. Because PBMC availability was limited, only the TCR beta chain was sequenced, with no alpha chain pairing. HIV repertoires had narrower CDR3 length ranges than controls, and the network structure suggested an antigen-experienced repertoire that shifted only slightly toward naive after ART. The samples span the years 2004 to 2017, and the ART regimens used at that time may not be as effective as current regimens. Starting ART was linked to a significant rise in TRB diversity, yet even after long-term ART the diversity remained significantly lower than in transplant donor controls.

The immunoSEQ hsTCRB v3.0 assay was used at survey level resolution to sequence the TRB variable region. A depth of 40,000-50,000 T-cell genomes per sample was targeted for TRB sequencing. An Illumina MiSeq with a v3 150-cycle kit was used to sequence the pooled TRB libraries. In the authors' own workflow: Repertoire analysis ran in R within a reproducible Nextflow workflow covering QC, data transformation and analysis. LymphoSeq2, an R package for exploring AIRR-Seq data, was used to implement custom analyses. A handful of samples yielding fewer than 5000 total TRB sequences were excluded, leaving roughly 200 analyzed HIV repertoires. Of the roughly 180 retained HIV repertoires, approximately 57 were collected before and approximately 130 after ART initiation. Each repertoire was downsampled to 5000 TRB nucleotide sequences, and summary statistics were averaged across 100 downsampling iterations. TRB sequences were retained for analysis only if CDR3 regions of at least seven amino acids were present. Diversity was measured with a Shannon entropy-derived clonality score and the Gini coefficient. In the repertoire networks, any two of the top 5000 CDR3 amino acid sequences were linked whenever the two sequences differed by an edit distance of one. Antigen specificity groups and MHC restriction were predicted for TRB CDR3 amino acid sequences with GLIPH2. Known CMV, EBV, HIV or tissue antigen associations were flagged by matching CDR3 amino acid sequences against VDJdb and McPAS-TCR. Pre-ART, post-ART and control groups were compared with Wilcoxon signed-rank tests and Holm-Bonferroni correction. The source is immuneACCESS, and TCRdb retained only in-frame sequences with V and J called. Part of the clones is not carried over; for the studies checked, unresolved V genes explain less than half of this, and the remainder is unexplained. That table supplies the V and J calls and clone size; D and trimming were determined from the DNA. In this sample the table shows around 20,000 clones, around 75% of which occur a single time. The ten largest clones add up to less than 10% of the sample.

Points on this clone: The clone's antigen remains unknown. No per-base quality is available; no much larger clone lies one base away.

V is shortened by 5 bases, J by 1 base, and the region joining them spans 8 bases. Reading from cysteine to phenylalanine, the CDR3 counts 13 amino acids. Of the read, only the CDR3 DNA is kept; its 39 bases are in frame from base 1. The germline V gene encodes CDR1 SGHTA and CDR2 FQGTGA. Inclusion was restricted to participants for whom at least one PBMC sample before ART initiation and at least two post-ART samples were available. All participants with HIV were treated in the United States of America. Before DNA extraction, cryopreserved samples of about 0.95-10 million PBMC were thawed and washed. At the time of the earliest PBMC sample, participants with HIV were aged between roughly 23 and 60 years. Each participant contributed PBMC samples from 1-4 timepoints before ART initiation and 2-8 timepoints after ART initiation, with a median of 7 samples. For every participant, serial HIV viral load, CD4+ T-cell count, ART history and demographic data were obtained. Using a Qiagen kit on a QIAcube, genomic DNA was extracted from unsorted PBMC, with samples processed in batches of 12.

The sample was unsorted PBMCs, taken 0.5 years before starting antiretroviral therapy. This sequence originates from a man aged 18 to 30 with HIV. The rearranged segments are TRBV7-3 and TRBJ1-1, with the D gene uncertain. The sequenced DNA is TGTGCCAGCAGCGTACTATCGAACACTGAAGCTTTCTTT. Its translation reads: CASSVLSNTEAFF.